This T cell receptor beta chain was retrieved from a study of blood T cell repertoires in COVID-19. Study overall: Samples taken during acute and convalescent COVID-19 were collected in the United States, Italy and Spain.

With 6 bases clipped from V and 4 bases from J, the junction kept 3 bases outside the gene matches. CDR3 length: 13 residues. In germline, CDR1 is SNHLY, CDR2 FYNNEI. Original processing notes: Quantification of nucleated cells was approximated via reference gene primer amplification. Profiled with immunoSEQ multiplex PCR; TCRdb holds only in-frame clones, not every one. V, J and clone size reflect that table, while D and trimming were determined from the DNA. The sample yields a few hundred thousand clones, less than 90% seen once. This clone was observed a single time. Assignment of participants to cohorts was predicated upon participant-reported clinical history. Cohort 3 donors counted as recovered after two negative PCRs, clearance, or resolved symptoms.

This chain links TRBV2 with TRBJ2-5, with 9 bases aligning to TRBD1. The TCR sequence derives from a middle-aged woman who had recovered from COVID-19. The sample consisted of PBMCs or T cells enriched from blood (not recorded which). This CDR3 is CASRWTGAETQYF. The CDR3 DNA is TGTGCCAGCAGGTGGACAGGGGCAGAGACCCAGTACTTC.